The TCR beta chain under discussion was sequenced for a study of CD8+ T cells in alopecia areata. The V and J ends lost 3 bases and 5 bases, in that order; junction bases with no gene match: 16. Germline V gives CDR1 MNHEY, CDR2 SMNVEV (reference sequence). CDR3 size: 17 residues. Extracted RNA was reverse transcribed into cDNA, the sequencing template. Using immunoSEQ multiplex PCR, the repertoire was profiled, and TCRdb retains in-frame clones only, with some absent. The sample records around 2,000 clones, 65% to 80% being singletons. Treatment here: oral pan-JAK inhibitor, 5-10 mg twice daily. Lesional scalp tissue (obtained by punch biopsy) and peripheral blood were collected from alopecia areata patients.

J is TRBJ2-7 and V is TRBV27, with TRBD1 matching over 7 bases. This sample comprised skin, obtained at roughly week 45, from a patient treated with tofacitinib. The sequence derives from a human donor with alopecia areata. This chain's CDR3 is CASSFLKKTGLVDEQYF. The CDR3 nucleotides read TGTGCCAGCAGTTTCCTGAAAAAGACAGGGCTCGTCGACGAGCAGTACTTC.